Each of the 10 T cell receptor beta chains below was sequenced from the same sample in a study of vaccination effects on CD4 cells after COVID-19. TCRdb's copy holds only in-frame clones and misses some; the assay was immunoSEQ multiplex PCR. The data show around 63,000 clones, 70% to 85% seen once. These receptors are not linked to any known antigen. Viral peptide pool expansion of antigen-specific CD4+ T cells preceded sequencing in the ViraFEST assay. Isolating CD4+ T cells followed ten to eleven days of culture. Absence of prior SARS-CoV-2 infection characterized the vaccine recipients, who showed negative nucleocapsid antibodies. The sample in question was CD4+ T cells from PBMCs cultured with HCoV-OC43 spike peptides, obtained before COVID-19 vaccination. Subset denoted: HCoV-OC43 spike overlapping peptide pool stimulation. The receptors shown here come from a human donor who received a COVID-19 vaccine.

The V and J genes are TRBV30 and TRBJ1-5; tentatively, D is TRBD1 (6 bases). Germline V lookup: CDR1 GTSNPN, CDR2 SVGIG (reference sequence). Trimming removed 0 bases at V and 4 bases at J, with 10 bases between. CDR3 length equals 14 residues. CDR3 in amino acids: CAWSVPGVNQPQHF. In DNA form, the CDR3 reads TGTGCCTGGAGTGTACCAGGGGTGAATCAGCCCCAGCATTTT.

A word on this clone: Other DNA sequences from this sample encode an identical CDR3 as well. The chain employs TRBV28 and TRBJ1-5; D remains ambiguous. This CDR3 region has 11 residues. With 5 bases removed from V and 4 bases from J, the gap between germline ends came to 3 bases. CDR1 and CDR2 from the germline V gene are MDHEN and SYDVKM. CDR3 loop: CASSLNQPQHF. CDR3 DNA: TGTGCCAGCAGTCTGAATCAGCCCCAGCATTTT.

V and J are TRBV6-6 and TRBJ2-7; D not resolved. The CDR3 runs 15 residues. CDR1 is MNHNY and CDR2 is SVGAGI in the germline V gene (reference sequence). Trimming removed 0 bases at V and 2 bases at J, with 11 bases between. This CDR3 reads CASSYSDDRPYEQYV. The CDR3 DNA sequence: TGTGCCAGCAGTTACTCGGACGACCGTCCCTACGAGCAGTACGTC.

Ten or more counts support this clone. The CDR3 is CASSVGTGATEAFF. For the CDR3, the DNA is TGTGCCAGCAGCGTCGGGACAGGCGCCACTGAAGCTTTCTTT. V is TRBV11-1 and J is TRBJ1-1; 8 bases match TRBD1. J was trimmed by 4 bases and V by 5 bases; bases with no gene match: 6. The CDR3 length is 14 residues. Germline V lookup: CDR1 SGHAT, CDR2 FQDESV (reference sequence).

CDR3 sequence: CASSSFPAGITDTQYF. The CDR3 coding sequence is TGTGCCAGCAGTTCCTTCCCAGCGGGGATAACAGATACGCAGTATTTT. V and J are TRBV28 and TRBJ2-3; 7 bases map to TRBD2. V was pared by 4 bases and J by 3 bases, with 10 bases of the junction left unmatched. Germline loops: CDR1 MDHEN, CDR2 SYDVKM. The CDR3 is 16 amino acids.

The chain recombines TRBV18 with TRBJ1-2, with TRBD1 matching over 7 bases. This CDR3 contains 17 residues. With V trimmed by 4 bases and J by 7 bases, 18 bases remained unmatched. From germline, CDR1 is KGHSH and CDR2 LQKENI. The CDR3 region is CASSLRLDRSSSSGYTF. The CDR3 bases are TGTGCCAGCTCACTGCGCTTGGACAGGTCCTCATCCAGTGGCTACACCTTC.

The V call is TRBV2, the J call TRBJ2-1, with a possible D match to TRBD1 (6 bases). The CDR3 is 13 amino acids. Germline loops: CDR1 SNHLY, CDR2 FYNNEI. Trimming stripped 3 bases from V and 7 bases from J, with 10 bases between. CDR3 region: CASSETGSNEQFF. The CDR3 DNA reads as TGTGCCAGCAGTGAGACAGGTTCAAATGAGCAGTTCTTC.

V usage is TRBV11-1 and J usage is TRBJ2-1; TRBD1 aligns across 8 bases. The CDR3 consists of 15 residues. V lost 5 bases and J lost 5; bases outside the gene matches: 8. CDR1 and CDR2 from the germline V gene are SGHAT and FQDESV (reference sequence). As DNA, the CDR3 is TGTGCCAGCAGCCTGGACAGGGAAGGCAACAATGAGCAGTTCTTC. Protein product: CASSLDREGNNEQFF.

The J gene is TRBJ1-1, the V gene TRBV6-1, with D maybe TRBD1 (6 bases). V dropped 4 bases and J dropped 3 bases, with 18 bases sitting between them. CDR1 and CDR2 from the germline V gene are MNHNS and SASEGT. This CDR3 is built from 16 residues. The CDR3 nucleotides read TGTGCCAGCAGTGGCGATCGGGGGGGCTGGGACACTGAAGCTTTCTTT. The encoded protein is CASSGDRGGWDTEAFF.

Only one count was recorded for this clone. As DNA, the CDR3 is TGTGCCAGCAGCGTAAGCCGAGGGGCGGCGGGGGGAACTCTCGCAGATACGCAGTATTTT. Translation: CASSVSRGAAGGTLADTQYF. The V and J genes are TRBV9 and TRBJ2-3; 8 nucleotides line up with TRBD2. Trimming at V came to 1 base and at J to 4 bases, leaving 20 bases not matched to a gene. Germline V gene sequence: CDR1 SGDLS, CDR2 YYNGEE. The CDR3 has 20 amino acids.